A selection of T cell receptor beta chains follows, all from one sample in a study of blood T cell repertoires in COVID-19. The protocol was immunoSEQ multiplex PCR, while the TCRdb copy is restricted to in-frame clones and leaves out a portion. The sample contains 350,000 or so clones, about 87% of which appear only once. The sample consisted of peripheral blood. Receptors were obtained from a woman aged 30 to 39 with COVID-19, enrolled during active disease. The CDR3 runs from the conserved cysteine through the conserved F or W. D genes are given only for firm matches. Not all rows give a size; the values are once, few, many and, for expanded clones, a class.

len: 14
abundance: .
v_gene: TRBV19
d_gene: TRBD1
j_gene: TRBJ2-4
CDR3aa: CASSTPDREDIQYF
CDR3nt: TGTGCCAGTAGTACCCCGGACAGGGAGGACATTCAGTACTTC

len: 14
abundance: once
v_gene: TRBV3-1/TRBV3-2
d_gene: TRBD2
j_gene: TRBJ2-1
CDR3aa: CASSQDTTSGEQFF
CDR3nt: TGTGCCAGCAGCCAAGATACAACTAGCGGTGAGCAGTTCTTC

len: 16
abundance: .
v_gene: TRBV6-5
d_gene: TRBD2
j_gene: TRBJ2-7
CDR3aa: CASSYGSSGGSAEQYF
CDR3nt: TGTGCCAGCAGTTACGGGTCTAGCGGGGGGTCGGCCGAGCAGTACTTC

len: 16
abundance: .
v_gene: TRBV19
d_gene: .
j_gene: TRBJ2-1
CDR3aa: CASSPWLGRRANEQFF
CDR3nt: TGTGCCAGTAGTCCATGGCTGGGGCGCCGAGCCAATGAGCAGTTCTTC

len: 16
abundance: .
v_gene: TRBV2
d_gene: .
j_gene: TRBJ2-1
CDR3aa: CASSEAAGRAYNEQFF
CDR3nt: TGTGCCAGCAGTGAAGCGGCAGGGCGAGCCTACAATGAGCAGTTCTTC

len: 11
abundance: .
v_gene: TRBV3-1/TRBV3-2
d_gene: .
j_gene: TRBJ1-1
CDR3aa: CASSHGSEAFF
CDR3nt: TGTGCCAGCAGCCACGGTTCTGAAGCTTTCTTT

len: 15
abundance: .
v_gene: TRBV9
d_gene: .
j_gene: TRBJ1-6
CDR3aa: CASSVRRDYNSPLHF
CDR3nt: TGTGCCAGCAGCGTACGCAGGGACTATAATTCACCCCTCCACTTT

len: 13
abundance: .
v_gene: TRBV4-1
d_gene: .
j_gene: TRBJ1-3
CDR3aa: CASSPRAGNTIYF
CDR3nt: TGCGCCAGCAGCCCCCGCGCCGGAAACACCATATATTTT

len: 13
abundance: .
v_gene: TRBV28
d_gene: .
j_gene: TRBJ1-2
CDR3aa: CASSHQGNHGYTF
CDR3nt: TGTGCCAGCAGTCATCAGGGGAACCATGGCTACACCTTC

len: 17
abundance: .
v_gene: TRBV4-3
d_gene: .
j_gene: TRBJ1-5
CDR3aa: CASSQDLDSEYNQPQHF
CDR3nt: TGCGCCAGCAGCCAGGACCTGGACAGTGAATACAATCAGCCCCAGCATTTT

len: 13
abundance: .
v_gene: TRBV2
d_gene: .
j_gene: TRBJ1-2
CDR3aa: CASSVGLGRGYTF
CDR3nt: TGTGCCAGCAGTGTGGGACTGGGTCGTGGCTACACCTTC

len: 13
abundance: .
v_gene: TRBV7-8
d_gene: .
j_gene: TRBJ1-1
CDR3aa: CASSVQGSTEAFF
CDR3nt: TGTGCCAGCAGCGTCCAGGGGAGCACTGAAGCTTTCTTT

len: 13
abundance: .
v_gene: TRBV4-1
d_gene: TRBD1
j_gene: TRBJ1-2
CDR3aa: CASSHGTGNGYTF
CDR3nt: TGCGCCAGCAGCCATGGGACAGGGAATGGCTACACCTTC

len: 13
abundance: .
v_gene: TRBV11-2
d_gene: TRBD1
j_gene: TRBJ1-2
CDR3aa: CASSTLTGTGDTF
CDR3nt: TGTGCCAGCAGCACACTGACAGGGACGGGAGATACCTTC

len: 20
abundance: once
v_gene: TRBV10-3
d_gene: .
j_gene: TRBJ1-3
CDR3aa: CAISESIPAGEPSSGNTIYF
CDR3nt: TGTGCCATCAGTGAGTCAATCCCCGCAGGGGAACCTAGCTCTGGAAACACCATATATTTT

len: 15
abundance: .
v_gene: TRBV11-3
d_gene: TRBD2
j_gene: TRBJ2-7
CDR3aa: CASSPDPAGRRKQYF
CDR3nt: TGTGCCAGCAGCCCAGATCCAGCCGGGAGGAGGAAGCAGTACTTC

len: 14
abundance: .
v_gene: TRBV4-1
d_gene: TRBD1
j_gene: TRBJ1-1
CDR3aa: CASNLQGGNTEAFF
CDR3nt: TGCGCCAGCAACTTACAGGGGGGTAACACTGAAGCTTTCTTT

len: 16
abundance: .
v_gene: TRBV7-9
d_gene: TRBD2
j_gene: TRBJ2-5
CDR3aa: CASSPGSGGAGETQYF
CDR3nt: TGTGCCAGCAGCCCAGGTAGCGGGGGGGCCGGAGAGACCCAGTACTTC

len: 14
abundance: .
v_gene: TRBV5-1
d_gene: .
j_gene: TRBJ2-1
CDR3aa: CASSLVTVYNEQFF
CDR3nt: TGCGCCAGCAGCTTGGTCACGGTCTACAATGAGCAGTTCTTC

len: 14
abundance: .
v_gene: TRBV19
d_gene: TRBD2
j_gene: TRBJ2-1
CDR3aa: CASRGTSGVSEQFF
CDR3nt: TGTGCCAGTAGGGGGACTAGCGGGGTGAGTGAGCAGTTCTTC

len: 16
abundance: .
v_gene: TRBV4-1
d_gene: .
j_gene: TRBJ1-1
CDR3aa: CASSPGRGGLATEAFF
CDR3nt: TGCGCCAGCAGCCCCGGTCGGGGGGGCCTGGCCACTGAAGCTTTCTTT

len: 13
abundance: .
v_gene: TRBV5-1
d_gene: .
j_gene: TRBJ1-5
CDR3aa: CASSLGGGQPQHF
CDR3nt: TGCGCCAGCAGCTTGGGGGGCGGTCAGCCCCAGCATTTT

len: 14
abundance: few
v_gene: TRBV5-1
d_gene: .
j_gene: TRBJ1-4
CDR3aa: CASTEASTNEKLFF
CDR3nt: TGCGCCAGCACCGAGGCATCAACTAATGAAAAACTGTTTTTT

len: 15
abundance: .
v_gene: TRBV10-3
d_gene: .
j_gene: TRBJ1-1
CDR3aa: CAISELRGKNTEAFF
CDR3nt: TGTGCCATCAGTGAGTTAAGGGGGAAGAACACTGAAGCTTTCTTT

len: 15
abundance: .
v_gene: TRBV15
d_gene: TRBD2
j_gene: TRBJ2-1
CDR3aa: CATSRVAGVYNEQFF
CDR3nt: TGTGCCACCAGCAGAGTCGCGGGGGTTTACAATGAGCAGTTCTTC

len: 14
abundance: .
v_gene: TRBV6-5
d_gene: TRBD1
j_gene: TRBJ1-1
CDR3aa: CASSYWTGNTEAFF
CDR3nt: TGTGCCAGCAGTTACTGGACAGGGAACACTGAAGCTTTCTTT

len: 14
abundance: .
v_gene: TRBV11-1
d_gene: .
j_gene: TRBJ2-5
CDR3aa: CASSLYSVIETQYF
CDR3nt: TGTGCCAGCAGCCTCTACTCGGTTATAGAGACCCAGTACTTC

len: 15
abundance: .
v_gene: TRBV7-9
d_gene: TRBD1
j_gene: TRBJ1-2
CDR3aa: CASSLPQDRGGGYTF
CDR3nt: TGTGCCAGCAGCTTACCCCAGGACAGGGGTGGTGGCTACACCTTC

len: 10
abundance: .
v_gene: TRBV4-1
d_gene: .
j_gene: TRBJ1-1
CDR3aa: CASQGTEAFF
CDR3nt: TGCGCCAGCCAGGGCACTGAAGCTTTCTTT

len: 14
abundance: .
v_gene: TRBV27
d_gene: .
j_gene: TRBJ1-3
CDR3aa: CASSSGGFENTIYF
CDR3nt: TGTGCCAGCAGCTCCGGGGGATTTGAAAACACCATATATTTT

len: 15
abundance: .
v_gene: TRBV6-5
d_gene: .
j_gene: TRBJ2-7
CDR3aa: CASSYGWQGWYEQYF
CDR3nt: TGTGCCAGCAGTTATGGGTGGCAGGGGTGGTACGAGCAGTACTTC

len: 17
abundance: .
v_gene: TRBV5-1
d_gene: TRBD1
j_gene: TRBJ2-1
CDR3aa: CASSFKVSGGADNEQFF
CDR3nt: TGCGCCAGCAGCTTCAAAGTATCAGGGGGCGCGGACAATGAGCAGTTCTTC

len: 20
abundance: .
v_gene: TRBV4-1
d_gene: TRBD1
j_gene: TRBJ1-4
CDR3aa: CASSQQAFGTGVGANEKLFF
CDR3nt: TGCGCCAGCAGCCAACAAGCGTTCGGGACAGGGGTGGGGGCTAATGAAAAACTGTTTTTT

len: 13
abundance: .
v_gene: TRBV7-9
d_gene: TRBD1
j_gene: TRBJ1-2
CDR3aa: CASSSDRDYGYTF
CDR3nt: TGTGCCAGCAGCTCGGACAGGGACTATGGCTACACCTTC

len: 12
abundance: .
v_gene: TRBV28
d_gene: .
j_gene: TRBJ1-2
CDR3aa: CASSLLAWGYTF
CDR3nt: TGTGCCAGCAGTTTGCTAGCTTGGGGCTACACCTTC

len: 13
abundance: few
v_gene: TRBV7-9
d_gene: TRBD1
j_gene: TRBJ1-2
CDR3aa: CASRTGANYGYTF
CDR3nt: TGTGCCAGCAGGACAGGGGCTAACTATGGCTACACCTTC

len: 12
abundance: .
v_gene: TRBV12-3/TRBV12-4
d_gene: .
j_gene: TRBJ1-1
CDR3aa: CASYFGGTEAFF
CDR3nt: TGTGCCAGCTATTTCGGGGGCACTGAAGCTTTCTTT

len: 16
abundance: few
v_gene: TRBV18
d_gene: TRBD1
j_gene: TRBJ1-2
CDR3aa: CASSLTGTGFPYGYTF
CDR3nt: TGTGCCAGCTCACTGACCGGGACAGGGTTCCCCTATGGCTACACCTTC

len: 15
abundance: .
v_gene: TRBV5-6
d_gene: .
j_gene: TRBJ1-3
CDR3aa: CASSLVSGSGNTIYF
CDR3nt: TGTGCCAGCAGCTTGGTGAGCGGGTCGGGAAACACCATATATTTT

len: 14
abundance: .
v_gene: TRBV7-8
d_gene: TRBD1
j_gene: TRBJ1-2
CDR3aa: CASSGSQGALGYTF
CDR3nt: TGTGCCAGCAGCGGTTCACAGGGGGCGCTTGGCTACACCTTC

len: 13
abundance: .
v_gene: TRBV4-2
d_gene: TRBD2
j_gene: TRBJ2-7
CDR3aa: CASSIRRGDEQYF
CDR3nt: TGTGCCAGCAGCATCCGACGGGGGGACGAGCAGTACTTC

len: 13
abundance: .
v_gene: TRBV7-3
d_gene: .
j_gene: TRBJ1-4
CDR3aa: CASSSTSGEKLFF
CDR3nt: TGTGCCAGCAGCTCCACTAGCGGTGAAAAACTGTTTTTT

len: 15
abundance: .
v_gene: TRBV4-2
d_gene: .
j_gene: TRBJ1-4
CDR3aa: CASSPLLSTNEKLFF
CDR3nt: TGTGCCAGCAGCCCACTTCTGTCGACTAATGAAAAACTGTTTTTT

len: 14
abundance: .
v_gene: TRBV4-3
d_gene: .
j_gene: TRBJ2-7
CDR3aa: CASSQDMNTYEQYF
CDR3nt: TGCGCCAGCAGCCAAGATATGAACACCTACGAGCAGTACTTC

len: 18
abundance: .
v_gene: TRBV4-1
d_gene: .
j_gene: TRBJ2-3
CDR3aa: CASSRGVVGGGVADTQYF
CDR3nt: TGCGCCAGCAGCCGGGGGGTGGTTGGCGGAGGGGTGGCAGATACGCAGTATTTT

len: 15
abundance: once
v_gene: TRBV28
d_gene: .
j_gene: TRBJ2-4
CDR3aa: CASSTPRGAKNIQYF
CDR3nt: TGTGCCAGCAGTACACCCAGGGGAGCCAAAAACATTCAGTACTTC

len: 16
abundance: .
v_gene: TRBV28
d_gene: .
j_gene: TRBJ1-5
CDR3aa: CASSPTGLSGNQPQHF
CDR3nt: TGTGCCAGCAGTCCCACAGGGTTGTCAGGCAATCAGCCCCAGCATTTT

len: 14
abundance: once
v_gene: TRBV2
d_gene: .
j_gene: TRBJ1-5
CDR3aa: CASTKGQGHQPQHF
CDR3nt: TGTGCCAGCACCAAGGGCCAGGGTCATCAGCCCCAGCATTTT

len: 15
abundance: .
v_gene: TRBV7-2
d_gene: TRBD1
j_gene: TRBJ2-7
CDR3aa: CASSFFGQGLNEQYF
CDR3nt: TGTGCCAGCAGCTTCTTCGGACAGGGGCTCAACGAGCAGTACTTC

len: 13
abundance: .
v_gene: TRBV12-3/TRBV12-4
d_gene: .
j_gene: TRBJ1-6
CDR3aa: CASRETYNSPLHF
CDR3nt: TGTGCCAGCCGGGAGACCTATAATTCACCCCTCCACTTT

len: 14
abundance: .
v_gene: TRBV11-2
d_gene: TRBD1
j_gene: TRBJ2-5
CDR3aa: CASSANTGEETQYF
CDR3nt: TGTGCCAGCAGCGCCAACACAGGGGAAGAGACCCAGTACTTC

len: 12
abundance: .
v_gene: TRBV28
d_gene: .
j_gene: TRBJ1-2
CDR3aa: CASHRWPGGYTF
CDR3nt: TGTGCCAGCCACAGGTGGCCTGGGGGCTACACCTTC

len: 15
abundance: .
v_gene: TRBV9
d_gene: .
j_gene: TRBJ1-1
CDR3aa: CASSSRLGADTEAFF
CDR3nt: TGTGCCAGCAGCAGCCGTTTAGGGGCGGACACTGAAGCTTTCTTT

len: 14
abundance: once
v_gene: TRBV5-1
d_gene: .
j_gene: TRBJ1-5
CDR3aa: CASSLGTEGQPQHF
CDR3nt: TGCGCCAGCAGCTTGGGGACAGAAGGTCAGCCCCAGCATTTT

len: 13
abundance: .
v_gene: TRBV10-3
d_gene: TRBD1
j_gene: TRBJ1-1
CDR3aa: CAISPGTGYVAFF
CDR3nt: TGTGCCATCAGTCCCGGGACAGGGTATGTAGCTTTCTTT

len: 12
abundance: .
v_gene: TRBV4-2
d_gene: .
j_gene: TRBJ1-2
CDR3aa: CASSRTGLGYTF
CDR3nt: TGTGCCAGCAGCCGCACAGGGCTTGGCTACACCTTC

len: 14
abundance: .
v_gene: TRBV18
d_gene: TRBD1
j_gene: TRBJ1-2
CDR3aa: CASSRGAGGDGYTF
CDR3nt: TGTGCCAGCTCCAGAGGAGCAGGGGGCGATGGCTACACCTTC

len: 14
abundance: .
v_gene: TRBV4-1
d_gene: .
j_gene: TRBJ2-1
CDR3aa: CASSPSSIYNEQFF
CDR3nt: TGCGCCAGCAGCCCGAGTTCGATATACAATGAGCAGTTCTTC